The 15 T cell receptor beta chains below all came from one sample that was sequenced in a study of shared clonotypes between healthy human individuals. CD45RO-negative cells were positively selected for CCR7, leaving out terminally differentiated effector memory CD45RA+ cells. Assay used: immunoSEQ multiplex PCR; TCRdb lists only in-frame clones, some missing. Here the sample spans roughly 770,000 clones, 95% to 97% being singletons. The sequenced material came from naive CD8+ T cells sorted from blood. These receptors all come from a man under 40 in good health.

This sequence joins TRBV9 and TRBJ2-1, with D perhaps assigned TRBD1 or TRBD2 (5 bases each). V was pared by 7 bases and J by 5 bases, with 19 bases between. CDR1 and CDR2 from the germline V gene are SGDLS and YYNGEE. This CDR3 is built from 15 residues. The CDR3 sequence is CASGTPRIADNEQFF. CDR3 nucleotides: TGTGCCAGCGGGACCCCCCGGATAGCCGACAATGAGCAGTTCTTC.

This chain links TRBV7-6 with TRBJ2-7, with D unclear. The CDR3 is 14 residues long. V was pared by 4 bases and J by 5 bases, with 15 bases between. Germline CDR1 SGHVS, CDR2 FNYEAQ. The CDR3 bases are TGTGCCAGCAGCTCCAGGTTGCTCGCTCACGAGCAGTACTTC. As protein: CASSSRLLAHEQYF.

The J gene is TRBJ2-7, the V gene TRBV6-5; D uncertain. Germline assignment: CDR1 MNHEY and CDR2 SVGAGI. The CDR3 is 14 amino acids. The ends were cut back, 5 bases at V and 4 bases at J, with 15 bases in the middle. The DNA of the CDR3 is TGTGCCAGCAGTATCGACGACCATGCTTACGAGCAGTACTTC. It is translated as CASSIDDHAYEQYF.

CDR3 residues: CASSLAIVDEQYF. For the CDR3, the DNA is TGTGCCAGCAGCTTAGCCATAGTGGACGAGCAGTACTTC. The J gene is TRBJ2-7, the V gene TRBV7-6, with unresolved D. Germline loops: CDR1 SGHVS, CDR2 FNYEAQ. V lost 0 bases to trimming and J lost 5 bases, with 8 bases between them. This CDR3 has 13 residues.

The J gene is TRBJ2-7, the V gene TRBV7-9; D is ambiguous. The CDR3 is 12 residues long. The germline V gene has CDR1 SEHNR and CDR2 FQNEAQ (reference sequence). V lost 1 base, J lost 6 bases, and 7 bases lay in between. CDR3 region: CASSLVIPEQYF. DNA of the CDR3: TGTGCCAGCAGCTTAGTTATTCCCGAGCAGTACTTC.

The rearrangement uses TRBV2 and TRBJ2-7, with TRBD2 as a possible D gene (6 bases). The germline V gene has CDR1 SNHLY and CDR2 FYNNEI. The CDR3 spans 14 residues. Trimming shortened V by 3 bases and J by 0 bases, and 9 bases separated the two germline ends. The CDR3 spells CASSDLLASYEQYF. The DNA for the CDR3 is TGTGCCAGCAGTGATCTACTAGCCTCCTACGAGCAGTACTTC.

The chain uses TRBV7-9 and TRBJ2-7; TRBD2 aligns across 8 bases. The junction had 9 bases not matched to a gene; V was cut back by 4 bases and J by 4 bases. The CDR3 extends over 15 amino acids. Germline V gene sequence: CDR1 SEHNR, CDR2 FQNEAQ (reference sequence). The CDR3 bases are TGTGCCAGCAGCTCCTTAGGTAGCGGGATTTACGAGCAGTACTTC. It encodes CASSSLGSGIYEQYF.

The rearrangement joins TRBV28 to TRBJ1-5; D ambiguous. V shed 5 bases and J shed 0 bases, with 8 bases lying between them. The CDR3 loop spans 14 amino acids. Germline CDR1 and CDR2: MDHEN and SYDVKM. Here the CDR3 reads CASSHQYSNQPQHF. For the CDR3, the DNA is TGTGCCAGCAGTCACCAATATAGCAATCAGCCCCAGCATTTT.

To note about this clone: This specimen includes other DNA sequences encoding the same CDR3. The rearrangement joins TRBV4-1 to TRBJ1-1, with D possibly matching TRBD1 (5 bases). Between the trimmed V and J ends, which lost 6 bases and 5 bases, there was a span of 10 bases. The CDR3 is 12 residues long. Germline lookup yields CDR1 MGHRA and CDR2 YSYEKL. CDR3 nucleotides: TGCGCCAGCAGTCCGGGGGGGACTGAAGCTTTCTTT. Residues: CASSPGGTEAFF.

The J gene is TRBJ2-5, the V gene TRBV6-5; 8 positions agree with TRBD1. This CDR3 region has 14 residues. Germline V gene sequence: CDR1 MNHEY, CDR2 SVGAGI. The trim removed 1 base at V and 3 bases at J, leaving 1 base unmatched. The CDR3 nucleotides are TGTGCCAGCAGTTACTTGGGACAGGAAGAGACCCAGTACTTC. This encodes CASSYLGQEETQYF.

The V and J genes are TRBV28 and TRBJ1-5, with D tentatively TRBD1 (5 bases). The CDR3 contains 17 residues. V lost 5 bases and J 5 bases, leaving 22 bases between the germline ends. The germline gives CDR1 MDHEN, CDR2 SYDVKM. CDR3 loop: CASSPPLRLGVDQPQHF. In DNA, the CDR3 is TGTGCCAGCAGTCCCCCTCTCCGGCTGGGGGTGGATCAGCCCCAGCATTTT. The full variable domain, in which reference TRBV28 and TRBJ1-5 provide the parts outside the CDR3, is DVKVTQSSRYLVKRTGEKVFLECVQDMDHENMFWYRQDPGLGLRLIYFSYDVKMKEKGDIPEGYSVSREKKERFSLILESASTNQTSMYLCASSPPLRLGVDQPQHFGDGTRLSIL.

This chain links TRBV6-1 with TRBJ1-5; tentatively, D is TRBD1 (5 bases). V gave up 3 bases and J gave up 0 bases, with 12 bases separating them. There are 16 residues in the CDR3. From germline, CDR1 is MNHNS and CDR2 SASEGT. This chain's CDR3 is CASSDWDQISNQPQHF. The DNA of the CDR3 is TGTGCCAGCAGTGATTGGGACCAAATTAGCAATCAGCCCCAGCATTTT.

The V and J genes are TRBV27 and TRBJ2-3, with a possible D match to TRBD2 (6 bases). CDR1 is MNHEY and CDR2 is SMNVEV in the germline V gene (reference sequence). CDR3 length: 12 amino acids. V lost 7 bases to trimming and J lost 13 bases, with 18 bases between them. The CDR3 DNA reads as TGTGCCAGCACCCACCGGCGGGGCGAGGAGTATTTT. This encodes CASTHRRGEEYF.

This chain connects TRBV11-2 to TRBJ2-5; TRBD2 aligns across 8 bases. Germline values: CDR1 SGHAT, CDR2 FQNNGV. The CDR3 is made up of 15 amino acids. Trimming cost V 1 base and J 5 bases; bases outside gene matches: 6. In DNA, the CDR3 is TGTGCCAGCAGCTTAGGGTGGACTAGCAAGGAGACCCAGTACTTC. It codes for CASSLGWTSKETQYF.

V usage is TRBV9 and J usage is TRBJ2-3; 12 positions agree with TRBD2. Germline CDR1 and CDR2: SGDLS and YYNGEE. This CDR3 has 16 amino acids. V shed 4 bases and J 6 bases; nucleotides not matched to a gene: 9. This CDR3 is CASSLQTSGSRDTQYF. In DNA form, the CDR3 reads TGTGCCAGCAGCTTACAGACTAGCGGGAGTCGGGATACGCAGTATTTT.